The clone carrying this T cell receptor beta chain occurred a few times. Its antigen is as yet unknown. This specimen belongs to a study of CD8+ T cells in alopecia areata. Study-level information: At a dose of 5 to 10 mg twice daily, oral tofacitinib was given to treated patients. For 6 to 18 months, tofacitinib was taken, and 6 months off drug followed. Broader study findings: Numerous clones, expanded in lesions, remained in scalp and blood during tofacitinib. Significant decreases in scalp clonality and expanded CD8+ clones followed tofacitinib treatment.

Treatment meaning: oral pan-JAK inhibitor, 5-10 mg twice daily. In each case, RNA was isolated and then reverse transcribed into cDNA as the sequencing template. Clones were sequenced by immunoSEQ multiplex PCR, and TCRdb holds only the in-frame ones, with some missing. The sample contains around 270,000 clones, about three fifths of which appear only once. The V gene lost 1 base and the J gene lost 9 bases, with 11 bases spanning the gap. CDR3 length: 13 residues. Per the germline V gene, CDR1 is SGHNT and CDR2 is YYREEE (reference sequence). The clonotype comes from a human donor with alopecia areata. The sample in question was CD4+ T cells sorted from blood, obtained at week 24, from a patient treated with tofacitinib. The chain is built from TRBV5-4 and TRBJ2-1, with D tentatively TRBD1 (6 bases). The CDR3 loop is CASSLFSGVEQFF. DNA for the CDR3: TGTGCCAGCAGCTTGTTTTCAGGGGTTGAGCAGTTCTTC.